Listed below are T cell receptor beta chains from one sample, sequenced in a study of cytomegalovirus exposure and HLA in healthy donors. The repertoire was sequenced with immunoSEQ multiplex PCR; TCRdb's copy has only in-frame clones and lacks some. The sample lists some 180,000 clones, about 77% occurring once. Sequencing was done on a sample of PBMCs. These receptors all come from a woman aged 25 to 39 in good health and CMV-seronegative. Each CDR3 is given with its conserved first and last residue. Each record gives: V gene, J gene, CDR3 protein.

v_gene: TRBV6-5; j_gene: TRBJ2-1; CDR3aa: CASSYSWTGGLNEQFF
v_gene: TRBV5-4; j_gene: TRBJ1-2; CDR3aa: CASSLGGHYGYTF
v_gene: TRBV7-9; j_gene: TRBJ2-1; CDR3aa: CASSEGPGAYNEQFF
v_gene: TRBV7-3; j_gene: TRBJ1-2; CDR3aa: CASSLMGTLMKSTF
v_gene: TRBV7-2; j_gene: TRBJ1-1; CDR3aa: CASSLVTGGDEAFF
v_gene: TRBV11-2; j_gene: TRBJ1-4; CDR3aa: CASSLGSLGEKLFF
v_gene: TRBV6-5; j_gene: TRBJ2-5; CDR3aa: CASRPGLAGVETQYF
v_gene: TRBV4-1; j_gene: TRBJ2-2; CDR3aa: CASSSGVSGELFF
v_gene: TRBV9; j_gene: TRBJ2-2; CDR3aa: CASSVKGIGTGELFF
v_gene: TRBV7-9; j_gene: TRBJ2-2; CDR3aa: CASSSLVPGELFF
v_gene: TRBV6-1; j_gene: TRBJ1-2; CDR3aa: CAIRLGGARNYGYPF
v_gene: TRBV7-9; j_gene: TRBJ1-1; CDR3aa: CASSEVTNTEAFF
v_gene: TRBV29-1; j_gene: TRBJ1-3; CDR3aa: CSAGQGGNTIYF
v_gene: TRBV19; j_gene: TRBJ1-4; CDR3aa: CASSIGTGNIEKLFF
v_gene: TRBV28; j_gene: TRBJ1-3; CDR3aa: CASASYGDSGNTIYF
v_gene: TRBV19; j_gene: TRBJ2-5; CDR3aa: CASSITVMETQYF
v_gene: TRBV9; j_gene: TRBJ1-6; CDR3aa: CASSAEGTIYNSPLHF
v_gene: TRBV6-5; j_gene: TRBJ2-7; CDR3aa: CASSSTGVHEQYF
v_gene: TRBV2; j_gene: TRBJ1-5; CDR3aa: CASSWDRGTSQPQHF
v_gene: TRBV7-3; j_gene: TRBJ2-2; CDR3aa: CASSSDRDSPGTGELFF
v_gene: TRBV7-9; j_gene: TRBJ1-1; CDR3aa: CSSSLEGPGVRAFF
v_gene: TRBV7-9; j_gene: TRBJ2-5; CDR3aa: CASRPDFSETQYF
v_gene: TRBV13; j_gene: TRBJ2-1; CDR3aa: CASSLLNNEQFF
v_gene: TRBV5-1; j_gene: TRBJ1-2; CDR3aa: CASSLGQGTKGGYTF
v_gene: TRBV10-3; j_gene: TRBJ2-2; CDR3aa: CATSEGSTGELFF
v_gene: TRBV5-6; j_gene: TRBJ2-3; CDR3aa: CASSLVRSTDTQYF
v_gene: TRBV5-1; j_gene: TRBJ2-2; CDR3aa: CASSLGLQGTGELFF
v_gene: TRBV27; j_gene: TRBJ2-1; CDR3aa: CASIPRGPSYNEQFF
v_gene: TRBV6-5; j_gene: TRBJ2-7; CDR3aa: CASSYSMGQTSYEQYF
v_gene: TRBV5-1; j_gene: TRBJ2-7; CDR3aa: CASSYIDRSYEQYF